Below are 32 T cell receptor beta chains sequenced from a single sample in a study of T cell clones after liver transplantation. Clones were sequenced by immunoSEQ multiplex PCR, and TCRdb holds only the in-frame ones, with some missing. The sample yields 20,000 to 25,000 clones, roughly 80% seen once. This specimen consisted of CD8+ T cells from blood, obtained more than 52 months after liver transplant. The receptors here all came from a human patient who received a liver transplant. Part of the T cells may come from the graft donor.

This sequence joins TRBV5-1 and TRBJ2-1; D is ambiguous. The CDR3 runs to 13 residues. Germline values: CDR1 SGHRS, CDR2 YFSETQ. Trimming took 1 base from V and 2 from J, leaving 4 bases between them. The DNA of the CDR3 is TGCGCCAGCAGCTTGACAGCCTACAATGAGCAGTTCTTC. This codes for CASSLTAYNEQFF.

V gene TRBV11-1 combines with J gene TRBJ2-5, with D unclear. The germline V gene has CDR1 SGHAT and CDR2 FQDESV (reference sequence). Trimming removed 4 bases at V and 5 bases at J, with 5 bases between. This CDR3 spans 11 amino acids. The CDR3 DNA sequence: TGTGCCAGCAGCTCCTTGGAGACCCAGTACTTC. Translating it yields CASSSLETQYF.

This rearrangement joins TRBV11-2 to TRBJ2-5, with 9 bases lining up with TRBD2. CDR3 length: 17 residues. The V and J ends lost 0 bases and 2 bases, in that order; junction bases with no gene match: 7. CDR1 SGHAT and CDR2 FQNNGV come from the germline V gene. As DNA, the CDR3 is TGTGCCAGCAGCTTAGATCTAGCTAGCGGGATACAAGAGACCCAGTACTTC. It specifies CASSLDLASGIQETQYF.

This clone occurred a few times. Additional DNA sequences in this sample encode the identical CDR3. This sequence joins TRBV19 and TRBJ2-2, with no clear D. Trimming took 3 bases from V and 1 from J, leaving 3 bases between them. This CDR3 has 13 amino acids. The germline V gene encodes CDR1 LNHDA and CDR2 SQIVND (reference sequence). CDR3 nucleotides: TGTGCCAGTAGTATTCTGAACACCGGGGAGCTGTTTTTT. It yields the protein CASSILNTGELFF. The entire variable domain, with the rest obtained from reference TRBV19 and TRBJ2-2, is as follows: DGGITQSPKYLFRKEGQNVTLSCEQNLNHDAMYWYRQDPGQGLRLIYYSQIVNDFQKGDIAEGYSVSREKKESFPLTVTSAQKNPTAFYLCASSILNTGELFFGEGSRLTVL.

This clone was counted a few times. The V call is TRBV27, the J call TRBJ1-5; perhaps TRBD1 as D (6 bases). V was pared by 6 bases and J by 0 bases, with 18 bases between. The CDR3 consists of 17 residues. Germline values: CDR1 MNHEY, CDR2 SMNVEV (reference sequence). CDR3 loop: CASSWGRGPYSNQPQHF. The DNA for the CDR3 is TGTGCCAGCAGCTGGGGCAGGGGACCATATAGCAATCAGCCCCAGCATTTT.

This clone was seen at least ten times. J is TRBJ2-3 and V is TRBV19; D may be TRBD1 (5 bases). With 3 bases removed from V and 4 bases from J, the gap between germline ends came to 11 bases. In germline, CDR1 is LNHDA, CDR2 SQIVND (reference sequence). This CDR3 is built from 14 residues. Here the CDR3 reads CASSMVTRADTQYF. DNA of the CDR3: TGTGCCAGTAGTATGGTGACCAGGGCAGATACGCAGTATTTT.

This clone was detected only once. The gene calls are TRBV7-9 and TRBJ2-7; no reliable D call. Trimming took 5 bases from V and 3 from J, leaving 8 bases between them. Germline CDR1 and CDR2: SEHNR and FQNEAQ (reference sequence). This CDR3 is built from 12 residues. This CDR3 reads CASSPNDYEQYF. CDR3 sequence (DNA): TGTGCCAGCAGCCCCAACGACTACGAGCAGTACTTC.

The chain recombines TRBV27 with TRBJ1-4; D not resolved. From germline, CDR1 is MNHEY and CDR2 SMNVEV (reference sequence). The CDR3 is 16 residues long. V was pared by 2 bases and J by 4 bases, with 14 bases between. CDR3 in DNA: TGTGCCAGCAGTTTAGGGTTCAACAGACATAATGAAAAACTGTTTTTT. Its protein product is CASSLGFNRHNEKLFF. Full variable domain (outside the CDR3, taken from reference TRBV27 and TRBJ1-4): EAQVTQNPRYLITVTGKKLTVTCSQNMNHEYMSWYRQDPGLGLRQIYYSMNVEVTDKGDVPEGYKVSRKEKRNFPLILESPSPNQTSLYFCASSLGFNRHNEKLFFGSGTQLSVL.

In this sample, this clone turned up once. The V gene is TRBV28, the J gene TRBJ2-3; 9 bases are shared with TRBD2. The CDR3 has 14 residues. Germline V lookup: CDR1 MDHEN, CDR2 SYDVKM. The V segment lost 3 bases and the J segment 6 bases; nucleotides outside the gene matches: 4. The CDR3 sequence: CASSLSAGGDTQYF. CDR3 nucleotide sequence: TGTGCCAGCAGTTTGTCCGCGGGGGGGGATACGCAGTATTTT.

The genes are TRBV7-6 and TRBJ2-3, with 10 nucleotides matching TRBD2. The CDR3 covers 17 residues. J lost 1 base, V lost 3 bases, and 7 bases had no gene match. Germline loops: CDR1 SGHVS, CDR2 FNYEAQ. The CDR3 is CASSFYSGTSGTDTQYF. The CDR3 DNA reads TGTGCCAGCAGCTTTTACTCCGGGACTAGCGGCACAGATACGCAGTATTTT.

This clone was observed once. Sequence at one end of the junction differs from germline and may be a read error. The chain has TRBV7-7 and TRBJ2-3; D gene ambiguous. Germline CDR1 reads SSHAT; CDR2 reads FNYEAQ (reference sequence). This CDR3 region has 18 residues. The CDR3 DNA reads TGTGCTAGCAGCTTGGCGCTGGTATCCGAAGCTAGCACAGATACGCAGTATTTT. Translated: CASSLALVSEASTDTQYF.

The chain carries TRBV28 and TRBJ2-1; D is undetermined. CDR1 and CDR2 (germline): MDHEN, SYDVKM. The CDR3 totals 10 residues. The germline V and J ends were trimmed by 3 bases and 10 bases, with 4 bases remaining between them. DNA of the CDR3: TGTGCCAGCAGTTTCGAGGAGCAGTTCTTC. Protein: CASSFEEQFF. Full variable domain (rest looked up from reference TRBV28 and TRBJ2-1): DVKVTQSSRYLVKRTGEKVFLECVQDMDHENMFWYRQDPGLGLRLIYFSYDVKMKEKGDIPEGYSVSREKKERFSLILESASTNQTSMYLCASSFEEQFFGPGTRLTVL.

The chain recombines TRBV6-4 with TRBJ2-1; D could derive from TRBD1 or TRBD2 (6 bases each). The V gene's germline CDR1 is MRHNA and CDR2 SNTAGT. The CDR3 has 14 amino acids. V lost 2 bases and J lost 7, with 12 bases in between. DNA of the CDR3: TGTGCCAGCAGTGACGGGGGGCCCCTGAATGAGCAGTTCTTC. Its translation is CASSDGGPLNEQFF.

The rearrangement links TRBV9 to TRBJ2-7, with 11 bases matching TRBD1. Germline V gene lookup returns CDR1 SGDLS and CDR2 YYNGEE. The CDR3 is 15 residues long. V was clipped by 4 bases and J by 4 bases; unmatched bases: 7. In nucleotides, the CDR3 is TGTGCCAGCAGCCCTCGGACAGGGGGCTTGTACGAGCAGTACTTC. This codes for CASSPRTGGLYEQYF.

This clone was counted a few times. The J gene is TRBJ2-3, the V gene TRBV9; D remains unclear. The CDR3 has 10 amino acids. The V gene lost 0 bases and the J gene lost 7 bases, with 0 bases spanning the gap. Germline assignment: CDR1 SGDLS and CDR2 YYNGEE. Written as DNA, the CDR3 is TGTGCCAGCAGCGTAGATACGCAGTATTTT. Translating it yields CASSVDTQYF.

This clone is large (0.1 to 1%) by share. CDR3: CASSLIGTGVFTEQETQYF. For the CDR3, the DNA is TGTGCCAGCAGCTTAATAGGGACAGGGGTCTTTACAGAACAAGAGACCCAGTACTTC. The V gene is TRBV7-9, the J gene TRBJ2-5, with TRBD1 identical over 10 bases. The CDR3 consists of 19 residues. V lost 2 bases, J lost 2 bases, and 14 bases stayed unmatched. Germline-derived CDR1 and CDR2 are SEHNR and FQNEAQ (reference sequence).

The V and J genes are TRBV28 and TRBJ2-7; TRBD2 might be the D (6 bases). The germline gives CDR1 MDHEN, CDR2 SYDVKM. The CDR3 covers 16 residues. With 3 bases removed from V and 7 bases from J, the gap between germline ends came to 22 bases. The CDR3 here is CASSLIMDGGSKEQYF. For the CDR3, the DNA is TGTGCCAGCAGTTTGATTATGGACGGGGGATCGAAGGAGCAGTACTTC.

The rearrangement joins TRBV28 to TRBJ1-1, with D maybe TRBD1 (5 bases). Deletions cut 9 bases from V and 1 base from J, with 12 bases between. This CDR3 is 13 amino acids long. Germline loops: CDR1 MDHEN, CDR2 SYDVKM. The CDR3, as DNA: TGTGCCAGTGGGGGTTCCTCGAACACTGAAGCTTTCTTT. This codes for CASGGSSNTEAFF.

Within the sample, this clone is medium-sized. This sequence joins TRBV7-2 and TRBJ1-2; D is perhaps TRBD1 (5 bases). Deletions cut 3 bases from V and 2 bases from J, with 10 bases between. The CDR3 is 14 amino acids. Germline values: CDR1 SGHTA, CDR2 FQGNSA. The CDR3: CASSFAGANYGYTF. The CDR3 DNA reads TGTGCCAGCAGCTTCGCCGGGGCCAACTATGGCTACACCTTC.

V and J are TRBV27 and TRBJ2-6; perhaps TRBD1 as D (5 bases). Between the trimmed V and J ends, which lost 6 bases and 0 bases, there was a span of 15 bases. The CDR3 length is 17 residues. CDR1 MNHEY and CDR2 SMNVEV come from the germline V gene (reference sequence). The CDR3 protein is CASSNLDSNSGANVLTF. The CDR3 region has the DNA TGTGCCAGCAGCAACCTTGACAGCAACTCTGGGGCCAACGTCCTGACTTTC.

The J gene is TRBJ1-2, the V gene TRBV27; weak D call: TRBD1 (6 bases). Per germline, CDR1 MNHEY and CDR2 SMNVEV (reference sequence). The CDR3 runs 14 residues. Trimming left V 6 bases short and J 3 bases short, with 14 bases between. The CDR3 here is CASRKGVGDYGYTF. Here the CDR3 DNA reads TGTGCCAGCAGGAAGGGGGTCGGTGACTATGGCTACACCTTC.

The table lists this clone with a few counts. The chain joins TRBV6-6 to TRBJ2-2, with 7 positions matching TRBD2. Germline-derived CDR1 and CDR2 are MNHNY and SVGAGI (reference sequence). The CDR3 extends over 13 amino acids. V shed 6 bases and J 6 bases; nucleotides not matched to a gene: 4. In DNA form, the CDR3 reads TGTGCCAGCAGCCCCGCGGGGGCCGGGGAGCTGTTTTTT. Translated, it gives CASSPAGAGELFF.

The rearrangement links TRBV28 to TRBJ1-2; D is undetermined. Per the germline V gene, CDR1 is MDHEN and CDR2 is SYDVKM. The CDR3 runs to 13 residues. V shed 6 bases and J shed 4 bases, with 12 bases lying between them. The CDR3 here is CASSPQNSYGYTF. The CDR3 DNA follows: TGTGCCAGCAGCCCACAGAATTCCTATGGCTACACCTTC.

The chain has TRBV7-6 and TRBJ2-6; weak D call: TRBD2 (5 bases). The CDR3 length is 19 residues. The V and J ends lost 2 bases and 0 bases respectively, with 17 bases between them. Germline CDR1 SGHVS, CDR2 FNYEAQ. The CDR3, as DNA: TGTGCCAGCAGCTTAACCCGGAGGAGGTCCAGCTCTGGGGCCAACGTCCTGACTTTC. It specifies CASSLTRRRSSSGANVLTF. The whole variable domain, filled in from reference TRBV7-6 and TRBJ2-6, reads GAGVSQSPRYKVTKRGQDVALRCDPISGHVSLYWYRQALGQGPEFLTYFNYEAQQDKSGLPNDRFSAERPEGSISTLTIQRTEQRDSAMYRCASSLTRRRSSSGANVLTFGAGSRLTVL.

The chain carries TRBV4-1 and TRBJ1-1; D is perhaps TRBD1 (5 bases). The length of the CDR3 is 13 residues. The V end was cut by 0 bases, the J end by 6 bases, with 8 bases between. Per germline, CDR1 MGHRA and CDR2 YSYEKL. The CDR3 sequence: CASSQEMGPEAFF. CDR3 sequence (DNA): TGCGCCAGCAGCCAAGAGATGGGACCTGAAGCTTTCTTT.

This clone was seen more than once but under ten times. V gene TRBV6-4 combines with J gene TRBJ2-7; tentatively, D is TRBD1 or TRBD2 (5 bases each). Per the germline V gene, CDR1 is MRHNA and CDR2 is SNTAGT. V lost 4 bases, J lost 5 bases, and 9 bases lay in between. The length of the CDR3 is 12 residues. As DNA, the CDR3 is TGTGCCAGCAGTGTGGGGGTAAACGAGCAGTACTTC. Translated, it gives CASSVGVNEQYF.

This clone was seen only a few times. The same CDR3 is also encoded by other DNA sequences in this sample. This chain connects TRBV27 to TRBJ1-2; TRBD1 might be the D (5 bases). CDR1 MNHEY and CDR2 SMNVEV come from the germline V gene (reference sequence). The V and J ends lost 6 bases and 5 bases respectively, with 13 bases between them. The CDR3 is 13 amino acids. DNA of the CDR3: TGTGCCAGCAGCCTCGGGGGGGGATATGGCTACACCTTC. Residues: CASSLGGGYGYTF.

The chain uses TRBV7-2 and TRBJ1-1, with 10 bases aligning to TRBD1. The CDR3 runs to 15 residues. Germline lookup yields CDR1 SGHTA and CDR2 FQGNSA. The J segment lost 5 bases and the V segment lost 5 bases, leaving 8 bases of the junction unmatched. The CDR3 loop reads CASSEGQGMVTEAFF. The CDR3, as DNA: TGTGCCAGCAGCGAGGGACAGGGGATGGTAACTGAAGCTTTCTTT.

Worth noting for this clone: The sample holds other DNA sequences that translate to the same CDR3. J is TRBJ2-5 and V is TRBV28, with TRBD1 matching 7 bases. Germline lookup yields CDR1 MDHEN and CDR2 SYDVKM. Trimming removed 5 bases from V and 1 base from J; junction bases left unmatched: 7. The CDR3 has 15 residues. CDR3 protein: CASSPDRDIQETQYF. The CDR3, as DNA: TGTGCCAGCAGTCCTGACAGGGACATCCAAGAGACCCAGTACTTC.

To note about this clone: At one end, the junction sequence differs from germline, possibly due to a read error. The chain joins TRBV7-7 to TRBJ2-5, with a possible D match to TRBD2 (5 bases). CDR1 SSHAT and CDR2 FNYEAQ come from the germline V gene (reference sequence). CDR3 size: 16 residues. CDR3 nucleotide sequence: TGTGCTAGCAGCTTAGCGCCTCTCGGACACCAAGAGACCCAGTACTTC. Translated: CASSLAPLGHQETQYF.

The rearrangement joins TRBV20-1 to TRBJ2-7, with 8 bases that match TRBD1. Unmatched junction bases numbered 4, after V lost 6 bases and J lost 6 bases. CDR1 and CDR2 (germline): DFQATT, SNEGSKA (reference sequence). The CDR3 consists of 11 residues. Here the CDR3 DNA reads TGCAGTGCCTCTACAGGGGGCGAGCAGTACTTC. Protein: CSASTGGEQYF.

The chain links TRBV28 to TRBJ1-2; 7 bases are shared with TRBD1. With V trimmed by 7 bases and J by 0 bases, 14 bases remained unmatched. CDR1 is MDHEN and CDR2 is SYDVKM in the germline V gene. The length of the CDR3 is 17 residues. CDR3 DNA sequence: TGTGCCAGCAATGGAAAGACAGGGCTTACACCTAACTATGGCTACACCTTC. Its protein product is CASNGKTGLTPNYGYTF.